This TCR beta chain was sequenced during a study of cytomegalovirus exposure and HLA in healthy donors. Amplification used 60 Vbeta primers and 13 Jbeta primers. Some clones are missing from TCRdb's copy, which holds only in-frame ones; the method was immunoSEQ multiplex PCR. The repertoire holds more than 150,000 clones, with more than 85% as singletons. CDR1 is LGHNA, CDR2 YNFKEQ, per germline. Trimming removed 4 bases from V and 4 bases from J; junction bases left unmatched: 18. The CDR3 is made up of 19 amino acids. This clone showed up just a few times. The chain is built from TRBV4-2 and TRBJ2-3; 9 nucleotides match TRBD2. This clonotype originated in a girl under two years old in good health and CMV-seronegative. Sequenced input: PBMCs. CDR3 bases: TGTGCCAGCAGCCCAGATCGTTGGAGTGCTGGCGGGAGGGCAGATACGCAGTATTTT. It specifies CASSPDRWSAGGRADTQYF.